This entry lists 27 T cell receptor beta chains sequenced from one sample in a study of cytomegalovirus exposure and HLA in healthy donors. The PCR ran on 60 Vbeta and 13 Jbeta primers. Data came from immunoSEQ multiplex PCR; TCRdb stores just in-frame clones and leaves some out. This sample has some 110,000 clones; approximately 81% occur once, and the top ten carry approximately 4%. Source material: PBMCs. These receptors all come from a man aged 25 to 40 in good health and CMV-seropositive.

This sequence joins TRBV7-8 and TRBJ2-1; a possible D gene is TRBD2 (6 bases). This CDR3 contains 13 residues. From germline, CDR1 is SGHVS and CDR2 FQNEAQ. The V and J ends lost 1 base and 10 bases respectively, with 11 bases between them. In DNA, the CDR3 is TGTGCCAGCAGCTTAGGGACTGGAGGGGAGCAGTTCTTC. Translation gives CASSLGTGGEQFF.

The chain employs TRBV6-1 and TRBJ2-1; 7 positions agree with TRBD2. The CDR3 is 13 amino acids. Germline values: CDR1 MNHNS, CDR2 SASEGT. V trimming: 3 bases; J trimming: 7 bases; junction bases outside the gene matches: 3. CDR3 nucleotide sequence: TGTGCCAGCAGTGAGCGGGGGTGGAATGAGCAGTTCTTC. Amino acids: CASSERGWNEQFF.

This clone was seen only once. The chain has TRBV4-1 and TRBJ2-7; 9 nucleotides align to TRBD2. CDR3 length: 16 amino acids. The J segment lost 0 bases and the V segment lost 3 bases, leaving 6 bases of the junction unmatched. CDR1 MGHRA and CDR2 YSYEKL come from the germline V gene. CDR3 sequence (DNA): TGCGCCAGCAGCCAGTCCCCTAGCGGGGTCTCCTACGAGCAGTACTTC. Translating gives CASSQSPSGVSYEQYF.

Here the CDR3 DNA reads TGTGCCAGCAGCGAGTTCCCCACAGATACGCAGTATTTT. It encodes CASSEFPTDTQYF. The V and J genes are TRBV6-5 and TRBJ2-3; D remains ambiguous. This CDR3 contains 13 residues. V was pared by 6 bases and J by 2 bases, with 9 bases between. The germline V gene has CDR1 MNHEY and CDR2 SVGAGI.

This sequence joins TRBV4-2 and TRBJ2-7; a weak D match, TRBD1 (7 bases). Germline V gene sequence: CDR1 LGHNA, CDR2 YNFKEQ. V was clipped by 2 bases and J by 2 bases, with 19 bases between them. The CDR3 consists of 17 residues. CDR3 amino acids: CASSQLTGVDRAYEQYF. DNA of the CDR3: TGTGCCAGCAGCCAACTAACGGGGGTCGACAGGGCCTACGAGCAGTACTTC.

The CDR3 is CSVDDYRGAFF. CDR3 DNA sequence: TGCAGCGTTGACGATTACAGGGGAGCTTTCTTT. The chain uses TRBV29-1 and TRBJ1-1, with 7 positions matching TRBD1. The V and J ends lost 3 bases and 10 bases, in that order; junction bases with no gene match: 5. There are 11 residues in the CDR3. The V gene's germline CDR1 is SQVTM and CDR2 ANQGSEA.

The V and J genes are TRBV19 and TRBJ2-1; tentatively, D is TRBD2 (6 bases). This CDR3 is 15 amino acids long. With 5 bases removed from V and 2 bases from J, the gap between germline ends came to 13 bases. Germline values: CDR1 LNHDA, CDR2 SQIVND (reference sequence). CDR3 amino acids: CASSPGSGAYNEQFF. CDR3 coding DNA: TGTGCCAGTAGTCCCGGGAGCGGAGCCTACAATGAGCAGTTCTTC.

The chain joins TRBV4-2 to TRBJ1-6; maybe TRBD1 (6 bases). CDR3 size: 14 residues. The V end lost 0 bases, the J end lost 10 bases, and 10 bases lay between the germline ends. Germline V gene data show CDR1 as LGHNA and CDR2 as YNFKEQ. The CDR3 nucleotides are TGTGCCAGCAGCCAAGATAGGGGGAAATCACCCCTCCACTTT. Translated: CASSQDRGKSPLHF.

This chain connects TRBV6-5 to TRBJ2-5; TRBD1 aligns across 7 bases. CDR1 and CDR2 from the germline V gene are MNHEY and SVGAGI. Trimming at V came to 6 bases and at J to 5 bases, leaving 6 bases not matched to a gene. The CDR3 totals 13 residues. The CDR3 DNA sequence: TGTGCCAGCAGACGACAGGGCGGGGAGACCCAGTACTTC. Amino acids: CASRRQGGETQYF.

Comment on this clone: A far bigger clonotype differs at one base, so this is likely a read error. The chain carries TRBV7-3 and TRBJ1-2; D ambiguous. CDR1 SGHTA and CDR2 FQGTGA come from the germline V gene. This CDR3 contains 13 residues. This chain's CDR3 is CANSPQAGNGYTF. CDR3 DNA: TGTGCCAACAGCCCCCAGGCGGGGAATGGCTACACCTTC.

The chain couples TRBV28 to TRBJ2-6; D perhaps matches TRBD2 (6 bases). The CDR3 has 20 amino acids. Germline V gene sequence: CDR1 MDHEN, CDR2 SYDVKM. The V gene lost 2 bases and the J gene lost 0 bases, with 20 bases spanning the gap. CDR3 in DNA: TGTGCCAGCAGTTTAGTTCGGGCTAGCGTTACAAGCTCTGGGGCCAACGTCCTGACTTTC. Translating it yields CASSLVRASVTSSGANVLTF.

This chain joins TRBV5-4 and TRBJ2-6; no definite D call. Per the germline V gene, CDR1 is SGHNT and CDR2 is YYREEE (reference sequence). Trimming removed 0 bases at V and 3 bases at J, with 10 bases between. The CDR3 consists of 16 residues. CDR3 nucleotide sequence: TGTGCCAGCAGCTTGGGAGGATGGAGTGGGGCCAACGTCCTGACTTTC. As protein: CASSLGGWSGANVLTF.

This clone appeared a few times. CDR3 sequence: CASRWTSGRAGELFF. The CDR3 nucleotides are TGTGCCAGTAGATGGACTAGCGGGAGGGCCGGGGAGCTGTTTTTT. The gene calls are TRBV6-5 and TRBJ2-2, with 15 bases fitting TRBD2. The CDR3 consists of 15 residues. The trim removed 9 bases at V and 6 bases at J, leaving 5 bases unmatched. From germline, CDR1 is MNHEY and CDR2 SVGAGI.

V is TRBV4-2 and J is TRBJ1-1; maybe TRBD1 (5 bases). V gave up 7 bases and J gave up 3 bases, with 18 bases separating them. Germline V gene sequence: CDR1 LGHNA, CDR2 YNFKEQ. The CDR3 runs to 15 residues. The CDR3 DNA follows: TGTGCCAGCAACCCCGGGCCCCAGGGTGACACTGAAGCTTTCTTT. It encodes CASNPGPQGDTEAFF.

V and J are TRBV7-6 and TRBJ2-3; weak D call: TRBD1 (6 bases). The CDR3 loop spans 12 amino acids. In germline, CDR1 is SGHVS, CDR2 FNYEAQ. The V end was cut by 5 bases, the J end by 8 bases, with 11 bases between. CDR3 amino acids: CASSNRDLTQYF. The CDR3 coding sequence is TGTGCCAGCAGCAACAGGGACCTTACGCAGTATTTT. Based on the CDR3 plus reference TRBV7-6 and TRBJ2-3, the full variable domain is GAGVSQSPRYKVTKRGQDVALRCDPISGHVSLYWYRQALGQGPEFLTYFNYEAQQDKSGLPNDRFSAERPEGSISTLTIQRTEQRDSAMYRCASSNRDLTQYFGPGTRLTVL.

This clone was counted a few times. J is TRBJ1-4 and V is TRBV19, with a tentative D call TRBD1 (6 bases). The CDR3 has 13 residues. Germline V CDR1 and CDR2: LNHDA, SQIVND (reference sequence). V shed 5 bases and J shed 7 bases, with 11 bases lying between them. In DNA, the CDR3 is TGTGCCAGTAGTCAGGAAGGGGGTGAAAAACTGTTTTTT. Amino acids: CASSQEGGEKLFF.

The chain has TRBV2 and TRBJ2-4; TRBD2 matches at 7 bases. V shed 6 bases and J 1 base; nucleotides not matched to a gene: 6. This CDR3 spans 15 amino acids. From germline, CDR1 is SNHLY and CDR2 FYNNEI. CDR3 region: CASSGGGSAKNIQYF. The CDR3 DNA follows: TGTGCCAGCAGCGGCGGGGGATCGGCCAAAAACATTCAGTACTTC.

V gene TRBV6-4 combines with J gene TRBJ1-1, with TRBD1 identical over 9 bases. The CDR3 length is 14 residues. Trimming took 6 bases from V and 1 from J; bases not matched to a gene: 3. Per the germline V gene, CDR1 is MRHNA and CDR2 is SNTAGT. In DNA form, the CDR3 reads TGTGCCAGCAGGAGGGACAGGGAGAACACTGAAGCTTTCTTT. The encoded protein is CASRRDRENTEAFF.

The V gene is TRBV2, the J gene TRBJ1-5, with a possible D match to TRBD1 (6 bases). The germline V gene has CDR1 SNHLY and CDR2 FYNNEI. V was cut by 2 bases and J by 5 bases, with 13 bases left in between. The CDR3 consists of 15 residues. This chain's CDR3 is CASSERQGSYQPQHF. CDR3 DNA sequence: TGTGCCAGCAGTGAAAGGCAGGGGAGTTATCAGCCCCAGCATTTT.

This clone was seen a few times. The chain has TRBV10-3 and TRBJ1-1; a possible D gene is TRBD1 (6 bases). This CDR3 spans 12 amino acids. The V and J ends lost 1 base and 8 bases respectively, with 8 bases between them. Germline CDR1 reads ENHRY; CDR2 reads SYGVKD. DNA of the CDR3: TGTGCCATCAGTGAGTATACAGGGGAAGCTTTCTTT. Amino acid sequence: CAISEYTGEAFF.

The chain joins TRBV2 to TRBJ2-3; 8 bases align to TRBD2. Germline V lookup: CDR1 SNHLY, CDR2 FYNNEI. The trim removed 6 bases at V and 3 bases at J, leaving 5 bases unmatched. CDR3 length equals 14 residues. The CDR3 DNA reads as TGTGCCAGCAGCGCGATAGCGGGGACAGATACGCAGTATTTT. Its protein product is CASSAIAGTDTQYF.

The table lists this clone with a few counts. The chain links TRBV2 to TRBJ1-3, with 7 bases lining up with TRBD1. This CDR3 contains 14 residues. CDR1 and CDR2 from the germline V gene are SNHLY and FYNNEI. The V gene end was trimmed by 2 bases and the J gene end by 2 bases; junction bases not matched to a gene: 0. CDR3 protein: CASSETGAGNTIYF. The CDR3 DNA follows: TGTGCCAGCAGTGAAACAGGGGCTGGAAACACCATATATTTT.

The chain is built from TRBV18 and TRBJ2-5, with 7 bases matching TRBD2. The CDR3 consists of 18 residues. J was trimmed by 1 base and V by 4 bases; bases with no gene match: 15. Germline V gene lookup returns CDR1 KGHSH and CDR2 LQKENI. CDR3: CASSLRLAWNDGQETQYF. DNA of the CDR3: TGTGCCAGCTCACTTCGACTAGCTTGGAATGATGGCCAAGAGACCCAGTACTTC.

The chain couples TRBV28 to TRBJ1-1; possibly TRBD1 for D (5 bases). Trimming shortened V by 6 bases and J by 1 base, and 21 bases separated the two germline ends. This CDR3 is 17 amino acids long. Germline values: CDR1 MDHEN, CDR2 SYDVKM. The chain's CDR3 is CASSSLRDFQTNTEAFF. The CDR3 nucleotides are TGTGCCAGCAGCTCCCTCCGGGACTTCCAGACGAACACTGAAGCTTTCTTT.

In DNA, the CDR3 is TGTGCCAGCCGGGTTCGGCCCCAGCATTTT. It translates to CASRVRPQHF. The chain is built from TRBV2 and TRBJ1-5; no firm D call. The V gene's germline CDR1 is SNHLY and CDR2 FYNNEI. V was shortened by 8 bases and J by 9 bases, with 8 bases between the two germline ends. The CDR3 extends over 10 amino acids.

The J gene is TRBJ1-5, the V gene TRBV6-1; TRBD1 matches 11 bases. The germline V gene has CDR1 MNHNS and CDR2 SASEGT. V shed 5 bases, J shed 7 bases, and the junction held 4 bases outside the gene matches. CDR3 length: 14 amino acids. The CDR3 nucleotides are TGTGCCAGCAGTCGGACAGGGGGCGAGCAGCCCCAGCATTTT. Amino acid sequence: CASSRTGGEQPQHF.

The chain recombines TRBV21-1 with TRBJ2-3; the DNA was not used to check the table's D call, TRBD2. TRBV21-1 is marked as a pseudogene. This CDR3 has 16 residues. CDR3 amino acids: CASSNRLAPSTDTQYF. The DNA of the CDR3 is TGTGCCAGCAGCAACCGACTAGCGCCTAGCACAGATACGCAGTATTTT.